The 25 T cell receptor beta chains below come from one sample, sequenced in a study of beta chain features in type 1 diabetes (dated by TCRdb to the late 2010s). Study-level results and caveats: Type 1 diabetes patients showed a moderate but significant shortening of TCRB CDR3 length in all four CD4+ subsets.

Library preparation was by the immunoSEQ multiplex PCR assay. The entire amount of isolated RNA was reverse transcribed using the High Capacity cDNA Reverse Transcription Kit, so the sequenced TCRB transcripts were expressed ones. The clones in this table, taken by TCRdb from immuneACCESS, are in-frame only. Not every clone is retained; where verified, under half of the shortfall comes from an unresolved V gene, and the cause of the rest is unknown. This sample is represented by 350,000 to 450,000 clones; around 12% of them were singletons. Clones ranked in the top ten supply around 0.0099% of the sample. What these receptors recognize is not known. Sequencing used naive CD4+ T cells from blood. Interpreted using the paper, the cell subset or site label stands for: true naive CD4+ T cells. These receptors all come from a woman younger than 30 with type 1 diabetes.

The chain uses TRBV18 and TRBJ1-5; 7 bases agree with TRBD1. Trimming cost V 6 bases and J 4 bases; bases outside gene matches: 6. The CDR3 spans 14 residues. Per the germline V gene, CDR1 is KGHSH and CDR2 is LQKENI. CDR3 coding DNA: TGTGCCAGCTCGACAGGGTGGAGGAATCAGCCCCAGCATTTT. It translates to CASSTGWRNQPQHF.

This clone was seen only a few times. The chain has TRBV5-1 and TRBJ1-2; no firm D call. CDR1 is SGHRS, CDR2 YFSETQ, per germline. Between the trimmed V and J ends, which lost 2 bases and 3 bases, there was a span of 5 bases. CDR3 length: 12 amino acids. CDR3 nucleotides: TGCGCCAGCAGCTTAACAGACTATGGCTACACCTTC. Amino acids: CASSLTDYGYTF.

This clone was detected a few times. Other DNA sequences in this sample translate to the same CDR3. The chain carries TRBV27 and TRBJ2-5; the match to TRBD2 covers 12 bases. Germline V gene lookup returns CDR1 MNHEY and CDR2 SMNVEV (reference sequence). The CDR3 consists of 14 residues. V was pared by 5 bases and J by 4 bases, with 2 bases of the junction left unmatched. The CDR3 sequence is CASSLLAGGETQYF. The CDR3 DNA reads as TGTGCCAGCAGTCTACTAGCGGGAGGAGAGACCCAGTACTTC.

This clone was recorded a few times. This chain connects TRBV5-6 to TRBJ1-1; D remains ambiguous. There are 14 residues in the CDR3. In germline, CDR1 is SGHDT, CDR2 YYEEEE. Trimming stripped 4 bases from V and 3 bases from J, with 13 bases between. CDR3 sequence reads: CASSLWWRDTEAFF. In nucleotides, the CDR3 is TGTGCCAGCAGCCTGTGGTGGAGGGACACTGAAGCTTTCTTT.

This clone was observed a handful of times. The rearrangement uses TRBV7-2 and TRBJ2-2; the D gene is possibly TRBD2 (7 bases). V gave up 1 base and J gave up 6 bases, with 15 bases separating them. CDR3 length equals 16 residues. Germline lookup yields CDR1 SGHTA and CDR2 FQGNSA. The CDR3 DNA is TGTGCCAGCAGCTTAGTCGGGGGGCGTTTTTCCGGGGAGCTGTTTTTT. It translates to CASSLVGGRFSGELFF.

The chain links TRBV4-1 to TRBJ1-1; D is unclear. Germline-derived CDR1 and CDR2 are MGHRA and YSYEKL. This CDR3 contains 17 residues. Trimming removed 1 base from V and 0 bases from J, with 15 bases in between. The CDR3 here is CASSQALGVQLNTEAFF. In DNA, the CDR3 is TGCGCCAGCAGCCAAGCCCTGGGTGTACAGCTGAACACTGAAGCTTTCTTT.

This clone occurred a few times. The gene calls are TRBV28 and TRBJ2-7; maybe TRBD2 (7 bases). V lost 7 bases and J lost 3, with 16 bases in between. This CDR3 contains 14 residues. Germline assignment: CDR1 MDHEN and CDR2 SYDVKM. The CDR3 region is CASTLGGRSYEQYF. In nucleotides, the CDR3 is TGTGCCAGCACCCTCGGGGGGCGCAGCTACGAGCAGTACTTC.

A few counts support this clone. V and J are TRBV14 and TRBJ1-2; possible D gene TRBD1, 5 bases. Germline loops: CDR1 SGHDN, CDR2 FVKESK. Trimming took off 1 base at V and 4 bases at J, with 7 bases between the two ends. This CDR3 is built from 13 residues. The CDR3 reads CASSQAGIYGYTF. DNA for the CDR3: TGTGCCAGCAGCCAAGCAGGGATCTATGGCTACACCTTC.

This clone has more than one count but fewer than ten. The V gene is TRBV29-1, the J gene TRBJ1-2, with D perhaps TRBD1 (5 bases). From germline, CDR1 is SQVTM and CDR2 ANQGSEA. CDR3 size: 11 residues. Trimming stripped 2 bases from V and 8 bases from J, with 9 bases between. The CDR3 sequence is CSVEKGKGYTF. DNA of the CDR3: TGCAGCGTTGAAAAGGGGAAGGGCTACACCTTC.

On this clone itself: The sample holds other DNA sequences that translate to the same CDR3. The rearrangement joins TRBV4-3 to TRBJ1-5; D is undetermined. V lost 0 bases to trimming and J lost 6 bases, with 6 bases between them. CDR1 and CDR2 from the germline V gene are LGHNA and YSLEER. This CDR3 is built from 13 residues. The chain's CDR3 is CASSQDRGQPQHF. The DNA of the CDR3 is TGCGCCAGCAGCCAAGATCGGGGTCAGCCCCAGCATTTT.

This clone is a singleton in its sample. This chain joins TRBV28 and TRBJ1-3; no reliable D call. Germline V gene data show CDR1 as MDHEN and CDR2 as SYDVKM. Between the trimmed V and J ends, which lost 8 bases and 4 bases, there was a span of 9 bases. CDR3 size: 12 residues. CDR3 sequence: CASHDGGNTIYF. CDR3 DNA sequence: TGTGCCAGCCACGACGGGGGAAACACCATATATTTT.

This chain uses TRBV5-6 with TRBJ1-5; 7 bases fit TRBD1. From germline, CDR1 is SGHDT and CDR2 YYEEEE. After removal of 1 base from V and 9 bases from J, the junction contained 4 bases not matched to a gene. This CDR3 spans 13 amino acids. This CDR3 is CASSLRGRGPQHF. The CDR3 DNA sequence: TGTGCCAGCAGCTTGAGGGGGCGCGGGCCCCAGCATTTT. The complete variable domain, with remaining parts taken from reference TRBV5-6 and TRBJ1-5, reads DAGVTQSPTHLIKTRGQQVTLRCSPKSGHDTVSWYQQALGQGPQFIFQYYEEEERQRGNFPDRFSGHQFPNYSSELNVNALLLGDSALYLCASSLRGRGPQHFGDGTRLSIL.

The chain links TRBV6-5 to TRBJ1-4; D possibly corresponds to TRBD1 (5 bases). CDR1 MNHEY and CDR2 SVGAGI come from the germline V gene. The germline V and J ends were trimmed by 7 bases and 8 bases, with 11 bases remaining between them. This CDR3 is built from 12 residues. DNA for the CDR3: TGTGCCAGCACCGCCCGGGGGGAAAAACTGTTTTTT. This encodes CASTARGEKLFF.

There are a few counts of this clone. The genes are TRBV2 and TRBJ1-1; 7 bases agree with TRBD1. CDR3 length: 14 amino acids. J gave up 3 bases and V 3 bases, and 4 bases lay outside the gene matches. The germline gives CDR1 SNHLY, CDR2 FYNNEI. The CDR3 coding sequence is TGTGCCAGCAGTGACGAAGGACAGGACACTGAAGCTTTCTTT. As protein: CASSDEGQDTEAFF.

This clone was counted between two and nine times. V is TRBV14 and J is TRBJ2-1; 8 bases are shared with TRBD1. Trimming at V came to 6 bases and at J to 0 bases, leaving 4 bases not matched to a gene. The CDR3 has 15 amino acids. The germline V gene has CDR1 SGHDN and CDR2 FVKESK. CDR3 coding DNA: TGTGCCAGCAGGCGGACAGGGCGCTCCTACAATGAGCAGTTCTTC. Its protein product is CASRRTGRSYNEQFF.

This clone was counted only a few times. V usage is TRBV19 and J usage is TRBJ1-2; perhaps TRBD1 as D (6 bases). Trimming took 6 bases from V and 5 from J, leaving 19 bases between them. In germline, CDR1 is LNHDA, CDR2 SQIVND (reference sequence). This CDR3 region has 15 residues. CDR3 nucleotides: TGTGCCAGTAGACCCAGGACAGCCGAAAGATATGGCTACACCTTC. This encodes CASRPRTAERYGYTF. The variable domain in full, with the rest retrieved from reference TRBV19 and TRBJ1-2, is DGGITQSPKYLFRKEGQNVTLSCEQNLNHDAMYWYRQDPGQGLRLIYYSQIVNDFQKGDIAEGYSVSREKKESFPLTVTSAQKNPTAFYLCASRPRTAERYGYTFGSGTRLTVV.

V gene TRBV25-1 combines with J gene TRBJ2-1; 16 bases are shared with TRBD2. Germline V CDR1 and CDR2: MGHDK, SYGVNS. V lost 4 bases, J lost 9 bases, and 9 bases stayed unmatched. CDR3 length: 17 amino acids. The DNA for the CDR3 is TGTGCCAGCAGTGCTCCCGGGACTAGCGGGAGGGCCGTTGAGCAGTTCTTC. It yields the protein CASSAPGTSGRAVEQFF. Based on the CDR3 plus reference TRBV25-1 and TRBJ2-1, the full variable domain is EADIYQTPRYLVIGTGKKITLECSQTMGHDKMYWYQQDPGMELHLIHYSYGVNSTEKGDLSSESTVSRIRTEHFPLTLESARPSHTSQYLCASSAPGTSGRAVEQFFGPGTRLTVL.

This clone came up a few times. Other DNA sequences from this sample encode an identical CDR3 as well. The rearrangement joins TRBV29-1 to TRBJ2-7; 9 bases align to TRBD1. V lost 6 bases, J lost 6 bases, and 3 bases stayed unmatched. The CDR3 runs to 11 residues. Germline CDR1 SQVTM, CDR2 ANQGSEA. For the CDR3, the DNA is TGCAGCGTGGGACAGGGAAGCGAGCAGTACTTC. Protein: CSVGQGSEQYF.

The CDR3 coding sequence is TGTGCCAGCAGTTACCGATCTAGCGGGGGCAGGGAGACCCAGTACTTC. The encoded protein is CASSYRSSGGRETQYF. This sequence joins TRBV6-5 and TRBJ2-5, with TRBD2 matching 10 bases. The CDR3 loop spans 16 amino acids. Trimming removed 2 bases from V and 5 bases from J; junction bases left unmatched: 8. Per the germline V gene, CDR1 is MNHEY and CDR2 is SVGAGI.

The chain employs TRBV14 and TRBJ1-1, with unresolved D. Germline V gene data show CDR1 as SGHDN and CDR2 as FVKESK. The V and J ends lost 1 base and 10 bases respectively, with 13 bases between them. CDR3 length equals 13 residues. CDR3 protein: CASSQVLGRRAFF. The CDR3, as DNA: TGTGCCAGCAGCCAAGTTCTCGGGAGGCGAGCTTTCTTT. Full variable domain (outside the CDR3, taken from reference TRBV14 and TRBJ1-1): EAGVTQFPSHSVIEKGQTVTLRCDPISGHDNLYWYRRVMGKEIKFLLHFVKESKQDESGMPNNRFLAERTGGTYSTLKVQPAELEDSGVYFCASSQVLGRRAFFGQGTRLTVV.

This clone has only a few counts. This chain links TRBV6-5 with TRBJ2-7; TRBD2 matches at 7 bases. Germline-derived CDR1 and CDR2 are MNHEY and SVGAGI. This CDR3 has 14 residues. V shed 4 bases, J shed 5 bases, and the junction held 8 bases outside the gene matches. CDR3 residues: CASSSAGVDNEQYF. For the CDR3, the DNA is TGTGCCAGCAGTTCTGCGGGAGTTGATAACGAGCAGTACTTC.

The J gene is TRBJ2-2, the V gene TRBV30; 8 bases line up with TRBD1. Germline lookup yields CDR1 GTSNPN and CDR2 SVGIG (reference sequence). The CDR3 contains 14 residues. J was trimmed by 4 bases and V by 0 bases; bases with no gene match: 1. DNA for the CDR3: TGTGCCTGGAGTGTACAGGGGGGCACCGGGGAGCTGTTTTTT. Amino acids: CAWSVQGGTGELFF. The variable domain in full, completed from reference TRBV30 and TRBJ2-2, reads SQTIHQWPATLVQPVGSPLSLECTVEGTSNPNLYWYRQAAGRGLQLLFYSVGIGQISSEVPQNLSASRPQDRQFILSSKKLLLSDSGFYLCAWSVQGGTGELFFGEGSRLTVL.

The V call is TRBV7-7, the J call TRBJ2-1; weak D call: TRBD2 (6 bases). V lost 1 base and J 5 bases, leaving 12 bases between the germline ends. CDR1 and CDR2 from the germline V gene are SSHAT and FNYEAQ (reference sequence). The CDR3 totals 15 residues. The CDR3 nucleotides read TGTGCCAGCAGCTTAGGAGGCATAGCGGACAATGAGCAGTTCTTC. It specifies CASSLGGIADNEQFF. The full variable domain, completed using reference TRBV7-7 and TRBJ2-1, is GAGVSQSPRYKVTKRGQDVTLRCDPISSHATLYWYQQALGQGPEFLTYFNYEAQPDKSGLPSDRFSAERPEGSISTLTIQRTEQRDSAMYRCASSLGGIADNEQFFGPGTRLTVL.

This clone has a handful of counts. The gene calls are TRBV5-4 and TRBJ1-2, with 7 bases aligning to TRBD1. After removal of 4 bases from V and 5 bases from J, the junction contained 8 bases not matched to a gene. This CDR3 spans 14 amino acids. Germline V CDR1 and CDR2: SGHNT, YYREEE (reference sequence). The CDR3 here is CASSIGTAPYGYTF. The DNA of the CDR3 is TGTGCCAGCAGCATCGGGACAGCACCTTATGGCTACACCTTC.

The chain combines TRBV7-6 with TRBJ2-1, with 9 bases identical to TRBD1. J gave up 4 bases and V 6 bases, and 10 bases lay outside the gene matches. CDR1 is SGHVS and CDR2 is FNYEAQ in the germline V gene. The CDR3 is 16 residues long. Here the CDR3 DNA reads TGTGCCAGCAGTTACAACCGGGACAGGGCTTACAATGAGCAGTTCTTC. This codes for CASSYNRDRAYNEQFF.